The 17 T cell receptor beta chains in this list originate from one sample, sequenced in a study of T cells after yellow fever vaccination. Each CDR3 protein is one row after TCRdb ran MiXCR on the 5' RACE reads. The sample gives some 120,000 distinct CDR3 sequences, approximately 16% of which show up once; 35% to 45% is in the top ten. Sequencing was performed on CD8+ T cells sorted from PBMCs, taken 5 days after the yellow fever booster vaccination. The receptors shown here come from a man between 18 and 29 years old who received the YFV17D yellow fever vaccine.

V is TRBV27 and J is TRBJ1-2, with 10 bases aligning to TRBD1. CDR1 and CDR2 from the germline V gene are MNHEY and SMNVEV (reference sequence). J gave up 7 bases and V 3 bases, and 5 bases lay outside the gene matches. The CDR3 contains 14 residues. The CDR3 reads CASSFLRDRGGYTF. DNA of the CDR3: TGTGCCAGCAGTTTCCTTCGGGACAGGGGTGGCTACACCTTC.

This clonotype turned up a few times. The chain links TRBV11-2 to TRBJ2-7, with 11 bases that match TRBD1. Per germline, CDR1 SGHAT and CDR2 FQNNGV. The CDR3 runs 14 residues. The ends lost 8 bases at V and 6 bases at J; junction bases unmatched: 9. The CDR3 region is CASGVPGQGGEQYF. CDR3 bases: TGTGCCAGCGGCGTCCCGGGACAGGGGGGCGAGCAGTACTTC.

This clonotype appeared a few times. The rearrangement joins TRBV7-8 to TRBJ2-1; TRBD2 matches 8 bases. CDR3 length: 18 amino acids. The V gene's germline CDR1 is SGHVS and CDR2 FQNEAQ. V gave up 2 bases and J gave up 0 bases; unmatched junction bases: 9. Here the CDR3 DNA reads TGTGCCAGCAGCTTATCAACTAGCGGTTTTAGCTCCTACAATGAGCAGTTCTTC. Protein: CASSLSTSGFSSYNEQFF.

This clonotype appeared a few times. The V gene is TRBV2, the J gene TRBJ2-3; D unresolved. Germline V gene lookup returns CDR1 SNHLY and CDR2 FYNNEI. Deletions cut 3 bases from V and 6 bases from J, with 16 bases between. CDR3 length: 15 amino acids. The DNA of the CDR3 is TGTGCCAGCAGTGACAGTCACAGAGTGTCTGATACGCAGTATTTT. It specifies CASSDSHRVSDTQYF.

There are a few counts of this clonotype. This sequence joins TRBV7-6 and TRBJ2-7; TRBD2 agrees at 7 bases. The V segment lost 3 bases and the J segment 5 bases; nucleotides outside the gene matches: 4. The germline V gene encodes CDR1 SGHVS and CDR2 FNYEAQ. The CDR3 is 13 amino acids. CDR3 loop: CASSFRLAHEQYF. CDR3 nucleotide sequence: TGTGCCAGCAGCTTCAGACTAGCTCACGAGCAGTACTTC.

V is TRBV4-1 and J is TRBJ1-2; no clear D gene. This CDR3 has 15 residues. With 1 base removed from V and 4 bases from J, the gap between germline ends came to 13 bases. CDR1 is MGHRA, CDR2 YSYEKL, per germline. CDR3 sequence (DNA): TGCGCCAGCAGCCAAGGCAGCACAGTGGGCTATGGCTACACCTTC. This encodes CASSQGSTVGYGYTF.

The chain recombines TRBV12-3 or TRBV12-4 with TRBJ2-4; 8 bases are a match to TRBD1. The CDR3 contains 15 residues. V lost 6 bases, J lost 6 bases, and 10 bases stayed unmatched. The CDR3 region is CASSPDRDRRNIQYF. The CDR3, as DNA: TGTGCCAGCAGCCCGGACAGGGATCGTAGAAACATTCAGTACTTC.

The chain recombines TRBV11-1 with TRBJ2-7; D is unclear. Per germline, CDR1 SGHAT and CDR2 FQDESV (reference sequence). The V and J ends lost 3 bases and 3 bases respectively, with 6 bases between them. This CDR3 comprises 12 residues. This CDR3 reads CASSFAFYEQYF. In DNA form, the CDR3 reads TGTGCCAGCAGCTTTGCGTTCTACGAGCAGTACTTC. Together with reference TRBV11-1 and TRBJ2-7, the CDR3 gives the full variable domain: EAEVAQSPRYKITEKSQAVAFWCDPISGHATLYWYRQILGQGPELLVQFQDESVVDDSQLPKDRFSAERLKGVDSTLKIQPAELGDSAMYLCASSFAFYEQYFGPGTRLTVT.

The J gene is TRBJ1-3, the V gene TRBV7-7, with TRBD1 matching over 7 bases. This CDR3 comprises 19 residues. Germline assignment: CDR1 SSHAT and CDR2 FNYEAQ (reference sequence). V lost 5 bases to trimming and J lost 0 bases; unmatched junction nucleotides: 16. For the CDR3, the DNA is TGTGCCAGCAGCGAGTGGACAGGAACTCGCGACCCCTCTGGAAACACCATATATTTT. Translation: CASSEWTGTRDPSGNTIYF.

This chain uses TRBV25-1 with TRBJ2-1, with D maybe TRBD1 (5 bases). The CDR3 loop spans 14 amino acids. CDR1 and CDR2 (germline): MGHDK, SYGVNS. The V gene lost 3 bases and the J gene lost 1 base, with 7 bases spanning the gap. CDR3 sequence: CASSEQGSYNEQFF. The CDR3 DNA reads TGTGCCAGCAGTGAGCAGGGATCCTACAATGAGCAGTTCTTC.

This clonotype was counted at least ten times. The chain combines TRBV4-2 with TRBJ2-5; 7 bases are shared with TRBD1. The CDR3 is made up of 14 amino acids. The germline CDR1 and CDR2 sequences are LGHNA and YNFKEQ. V shed 8 bases, J shed 5 bases, and the junction held 11 bases outside the gene matches. This CDR3 is CASAQGQRGETQYF. The CDR3 region has the DNA TGTGCCAGCGCCCAGGGACAGAGGGGGGAGACCCAGTACTTC.

This chain connects TRBV5-1 to TRBJ2-3, with D unclear. V lost 1 base to trimming and J lost 0 bases, with 9 bases between them. The CDR3 runs 15 residues. Germline lookup yields CDR1 SGHRS and CDR2 YFSETQ. The CDR3 nucleotides are TGCGCCAGCAGCTTGACGGTTGCTAGCACAGATACGCAGTATTTT. Its protein is CASSLTVASTDTQYF.

The V and J genes are TRBV20-1 and TRBJ1-3; 7 bases line up with TRBD1. This CDR3 comprises 13 residues. Looked up from germline, CDR1 is DFQATT and CDR2 is SNEGSKA (reference sequence). The V and J ends lost 3 bases and 4 bases, in that order; junction bases with no gene match: 3. CDR3 nucleotide sequence: TGCAGTGCTAGGGGACAGCTAGGAAACACCATATATTTT. Its protein is CSARGQLGNTIYF.

This clonotype was recorded a few times. The chain recombines TRBV4-1 with TRBJ1-5, with D hard to call. Germline V gene sequence: CDR1 MGHRA, CDR2 YSYEKL. V lost 2 bases to trimming and J lost 2 bases, with 10 bases between them. The CDR3 extends over 15 amino acids. The CDR3 coding sequence is TGCGCCAGCAGCCAACCGGCTATGGGCAATCAGCCCCAGCATTTT. Amino acids: CASSQPAMGNQPQHF.

This clonotype was observed a handful of times. The rearrangement uses TRBV10-3 and TRBJ2-7; D unclear. The CDR3 consists of 13 residues. V lost 6 bases and J 2 bases, leaving 11 bases between the germline ends. The germline CDR1 and CDR2 sequences are ENHRY and SYGVKD. CDR3 protein: CAISPVSTYEQYF. The CDR3 DNA reads as TGTGCCATCAGCCCCGTGAGTACCTACGAGCAGTACTTC.

Remarks on this clonotype: The junction and the germline gene differ at one end; a read error may be behind it. The chain combines TRBV7-7 with TRBJ2-3, with 10 positions matching TRBD2. The CDR3 spans 14 residues. Germline V gene data show CDR1 as SSHAT and CDR2 as FNYEAQ (reference sequence). CDR3 residues: CASSLAGGLDTQYF. CDR3 nucleotides: TGTGCTAGCAGCTTAGCGGGGGGCTTGGATACGCAGTATTTT.

This clonotype was observed at least ten times. The rearrangement joins TRBV6-5 to TRBJ1-1; D possibly corresponds to TRBD1 (5 bases). The CDR3 is 13 amino acids. Germline assignment: CDR1 MNHEY and CDR2 SVGAGI. V was clipped by 2 bases and J by 10 bases, with 14 bases between them. CDR3 region: CASSYDQGRIAFF. As DNA, the CDR3 is TGTGCCAGCAGTTACGACCAGGGCAGAATAGCTTTCTTT.